This passage covers 20 T cell receptor beta chains from one sample sequenced in a study of Ad26.COV2.S vaccination and SARS-CoV-2 variants. Method: immunoSEQ multiplex PCR; TCRdb's copy keeps in-frame clones and lacks some. The sample shows some 250,000 clones, around nine tenths of them seen only once. Treatment noted: some 20 received Ad26.COV2.S at low or high dose, single or two shots; about five received placebo; per-sample allocation not given. Sampling was done on day 63 after the first vaccine or placebo injection. The input for sequencing was peripheral blood, taken in a trial of Ad26.COV2.S vaccine versus placebo. The receptors shown here come from a person between 18 and 65 years old who received the Ad26.COV2.S COVID-19 vaccine or a placebo.

The rearrangement links TRBV7-3 to TRBJ2-1; D perhaps matches TRBD2 (6 bases). Trimming took 0 bases from V and 5 from J, leaving 11 bases between them. The CDR3 is made up of 15 amino acids. Germline assignment: CDR1 SGHTA and CDR2 FQGTGA. The CDR3 sequence: CASSLTRRENNEQFF. CDR3 bases: TGTGCCAGCAGCTTAACCCGGCGGGAAAACAATGAGCAGTTCTTC.

The chain is built from TRBV7-2 and TRBJ1-4; the match to TRBD1 covers 10 bases. With V trimmed by 1 base and J by 10 bases, 6 bases remained unmatched. The CDR3 runs 15 residues. Germline V gene data show CDR1 as SGHTA and CDR2 as FQGNSA. The chain's CDR3 is CASSLGGQGMAKLFF. The CDR3 DNA reads as TGTGCCAGCAGCTTAGGGGGACAGGGGATGGCAAAACTGTTTTTT.

The chain is built from TRBV11-3 and TRBJ2-7; D is perhaps TRBD1 (6 bases). The CDR3 is 15 residues long. The V end was cut by 5 bases, the J end by 0 bases, with 14 bases between. Looked up from germline, CDR1 is SGHNT and CDR2 is YENEEA. CDR3 in DNA: TGTGCCAGCAGCCCCGGACAGACCCGCTCCTACGAGCAGTACTTC. Translated, it gives CASSPGQTRSYEQYF.

The V gene is TRBV7-6, the J gene TRBJ1-4; D not certain. Trimming cost V 5 bases and J 0 bases, with 16 bases left between them. This CDR3 has 17 residues. CDR1 is SGHVS and CDR2 is FNYEAQ in the germline V gene. CDR3: CASSTLPNSATNEKLFF. The CDR3 coding sequence is TGTGCCAGCAGCACACTCCCAAACAGTGCAACTAATGAAAAACTGTTTTTT.

The gene calls are TRBV4-3 and TRBJ2-3; D may be TRBD2 (5 bases). CDR1 LGHNA and CDR2 YSLEER come from the germline V gene. CDR3 size: 13 residues. Trimming took off 0 bases at V and 12 bases at J, with 13 bases between the two ends. CDR3: CASSQDLAGGQYF. CDR3 nucleotides: TGCGCCAGCAGCCAAGATTTAGCCGGAGGCCAGTATTTT.

The chain couples TRBV11-2 to TRBJ1-1, with TRBD1 as a possible D gene (5 bases). The V and J ends lost 2 bases and 1 base respectively, with 8 bases between them. Per germline, CDR1 SGHAT and CDR2 FQNNGV. The CDR3 runs to 14 residues. The CDR3 spells CASSLRQKNTEAFF. In DNA form, the CDR3 reads TGTGCCAGCAGCTTAAGACAGAAGAACACTGAAGCTTTCTTT.

The V gene is TRBV11-2, the J gene TRBJ2-7, with TRBD2 identical over 12 bases. CDR1 is SGHAT, CDR2 FQNNGV, per germline. The CDR3 covers 16 residues. V was clipped by 4 bases and J by 0 bases; unmatched bases: 4. The CDR3 protein is CASSYPGLAGSYEQYF. CDR3 nucleotides: TGTGCCAGCAGCTACCCGGGACTAGCGGGCTCCTACGAGCAGTACTTC.

This chain joins TRBV24-1 and TRBJ1-5; no firm D call. The CDR3 covers 13 residues. Trimming stripped 5 bases from V and 0 bases from J, with 4 bases between. In germline, CDR1 is KGHDR, CDR2 SFDVKD. CDR3 region: CATSGNSNQPQHF. In nucleotides, the CDR3 is TGTGCCACCAGTGGGAATAGCAATCAGCCCCAGCATTTT.

The CDR3 spells CAISEEGGYTF. The CDR3 coding sequence is TGTGCCATCAGTGAGGAGGGTGGCTACACCTTC. J is TRBJ1-2 and V is TRBV10-3; D gene uncertain. Between the trimmed V and J ends, which lost 2 bases and 7 bases, there was a span of 5 bases. Germline CDR1 is ENHRY and CDR2 is SYGVKD. The CDR3 covers 11 residues.

The rearrangement uses TRBV4-3 and TRBJ2-3; D perhaps matches TRBD2 (6 bases). In germline, CDR1 is LGHNA, CDR2 YSLEER. The V end was cut by 4 bases, the J end by 12 bases, with 17 bases between. The CDR3 covers 13 residues. DNA for the CDR3: TGCGCCAGCAGCCCCACTAGGGAGGCCTCCCAGTATTTT. Protein: CASSPTREASQYF.

V and J are TRBV19 and TRBJ2-6, with TRBD2 identical over 9 bases. V gave up 0 bases and J gave up 0 bases; unmatched junction bases: 12. The CDR3 is made up of 21 amino acids. Germline CDR1 and CDR2: LNHDA and SQIVND (reference sequence). The CDR3 here is CASSIDLIPSGIFSGANVLTF. The CDR3 region has the DNA TGTGCCAGTAGTATAGATCTAATTCCTAGCGGGATCTTCTCTGGGGCCAACGTCCTGACTTTC.

The chain's CDR3 is CAWSGGRAETQYF. The CDR3, as DNA: TGTGCCTGGAGCGGAGGGAGGGCCGAGACCCAGTACTTC. J is TRBJ2-5 and V is TRBV30, with 7 bases identical to TRBD2. The CDR3 contains 13 residues. Germline lookup yields CDR1 GTSNPN and CDR2 SVGIG (reference sequence). Trimming cost V 3 bases and J 5 bases; bases outside gene matches: 6.

The rearrangement uses TRBV5-1 and TRBJ1-1; 7 bases map to TRBD1. V was pared by 4 bases and J by 4 bases, with 4 bases of the junction left unmatched. The length of the CDR3 is 13 residues. Germline CDR1 SGHRS, CDR2 YFSETQ. This CDR3 reads CASSPSGGTEAFF. The CDR3 DNA follows: TGCGCCAGCAGCCCTTCAGGGGGCACTGAAGCTTTCTTT.

The chain recombines TRBV7-2 with TRBJ1-3; TRBD1 agrees at 9 bases. With 6 bases clipped from V and 5 bases from J, the junction kept 5 bases outside the gene matches. This CDR3 has 14 residues. The germline V gene encodes CDR1 SGHTA and CDR2 FQGNSA. The CDR3 DNA reads TGTGCCAGCAGGCGACAGGGGGATCGAAACACCATATATTTT. This translates into CASRRQGDRNTIYF. The full variable domain, in which reference TRBV7-2 and TRBJ1-3 provide the parts outside the CDR3, is GAGVSQSPSNKVTEKGKDVELRCDPISGHTALYWYRQSLGQGLEFLIYFQGNSAPDKSGLPSDRFSAERTGGSVSTLTIQRTQQEDSAVYLCASRRQGDRNTIYFGEGSWLTVV.

The chain has TRBV10-3 and TRBJ2-2, with 7 nucleotides matching TRBD1. The CDR3 is 16 amino acids. With V trimmed by 0 bases and J by 4 bases, 5 bases remained unmatched. Germline lookup yields CDR1 ENHRY and CDR2 SYGVKD. CDR3 nucleotides: TGTGCCATCAGTGAGTCTCCAGGGGGTAGCACCGGGGAGCTGTTTTTT. Translated, it gives CAISESPGGSTGELFF.

The DNA of the CDR3 is TGTGCCAGCAGCCCCTGGACAGGGCGAGAGACCCAGTACTTC. It encodes CASSPWTGRETQYF. This chain uses TRBV13 with TRBJ2-5; 8 bases line up with TRBD1. With V trimmed by 5 bases and J by 4 bases, 6 bases remained unmatched. The CDR3 is 14 amino acids. Germline assignment: CDR1 PRHDT and CDR2 FYEKMQ (reference sequence).

This clone has just one count. This CDR3 is CASSPGTGNLNTEAFF. DNA for the CDR3: TGTGCCAGCTCACCAGGGACAGGTAATTTGAACACTGAAGCTTTCTTT. The chain links TRBV18 to TRBJ1-1; 8 bases align to TRBD1. The ends lost 2 bases at V and 0 bases at J; junction bases unmatched: 5. In germline, CDR1 is KGHSH, CDR2 LQKENI. This CDR3 spans 16 amino acids.

CDR3 amino acids: CASSLGASGGFRETQYF. In DNA form, the CDR3 reads TGTGCCAGCAGCTTAGGGGCTAGCGGGGGTTTTCGAGAGACCCAGTACTTC. The rearrangement joins TRBV7-2 to TRBJ2-5; 10 nucleotides agree with TRBD2. J lost 4 bases, V lost 1 base, and 9 bases had no gene match. The CDR3 contains 17 residues. Germline V lookup: CDR1 SGHTA, CDR2 FQGNSA.

The sample holds a few counts of this clone. This sequence joins TRBV3-1 (or the pseudogene TRBV3-2) and TRBJ2-7, with D maybe TRBD1 (5 bases). The CDR3 has 13 amino acids. Germline-derived CDR1 and CDR2 are LGHDT and YNNKEL (reference sequence). The ends were cut back, 1 base at V and 1 base at J, with 5 bases in the middle. The CDR3 DNA is TGTGCCAGCAGCCAAGGACAGTCCTACGAGCAGTACTTC. It is translated as CASSQGQSYEQYF.

The chain combines TRBV27 with TRBJ1-1; the match to TRBD1 covers 9 bases. The CDR3 loop spans 14 amino acids. V was clipped by 8 bases and J by 1 base; unmatched bases: 5. Germline V lookup: CDR1 MNHEY, CDR2 SMNVEV (reference sequence). The CDR3 DNA sequence: TGTGCCAGCGGGACAGGGCGTTGGAACACTGAAGCTTTCTTT. It yields the protein CASGTGRWNTEAFF.